This T cell receptor (beta chain) was captured by sequencing in a study of cytomegalovirus exposure and HLA in healthy donors. Study-level background: A prior study identified just under 120 million unique TCR beta sequences from some 200 million T cells. Study outcomes and limitations: As was reported, the HLA-A and HLA-B alleles of most subjects were accurately predicted from TCR beta sequences. V segments that were indistinguishable, TRBV6-2 and TRBV6-3 among them, were omitted from analysis.

The ends were cut back, 0 bases at V and 6 bases at J, with 6 bases in the middle. This CDR3 has 12 amino acids. Looked up from germline, CDR1 is SGHRS and CDR2 is YFSETQ. As to this clone: What it recognizes is unknown.

The PCR made use of 60 Vbeta and 13 Jbeta primers. Sequenced by immunoSEQ multiplex PCR; TCRdb stores in-frame clones only, minus some. The sample consists of some 170,000 clones, approximately 78% of them appearing once. The chain links TRBV5-1 to TRBJ1-1; D may be TRBD1 (5 bases). The receptor comes from a human donor in good health. Sample: PBMCs. In DNA, the CDR3 is TGCGCCAGCAGCTTGGAGGGGTCTGAAGCTTTCTTT. Amino acids: CASSLEGSEAFF.